The clone carrying this T cell receptor beta chain was observed at least ten times. Antigen unknown. TCRdb re-analysed the 5' RACE reads in MiXCR, keeping a single row per CDR3 protein. The sample lists some 600,000 distinct CDR3 sequences, 7.1% occurring once. The data are from a study of identical twins. Findings of the study overall: Among out-of-frame alpha sequences shared by twins, low generation probability occurred in excess.

The V gene end was trimmed by 4 bases and the J gene end by 5 bases; junction bases not matched to a gene: 3. The CDR3 has 13 residues. Germline-derived CDR1 and CDR2 are SGHRS and YFSETQ. These data were likewise used in another study, on yellow fever vaccine responses in identical twins.

The rearrangement links TRBV5-1 to TRBJ2-1; 7 nucleotides line up with TRBD1. The receptor was isolated from a woman aged 18-29 years in good health. Material for sequencing was PBMCs. The CDR3 DNA reads TGCGCCAGCAGCACCGACAGGGACAATGAGCAGTTCTTC. As protein: CASSTDRDNEQFF.